These 18 T cell receptor beta chains originate from one sample sequenced in a study of T cells after yellow fever vaccination. TCRdb fed the 5' RACE reads into MiXCR, producing one record per CDR3 protein. The sample holds under 350,000 distinct CDR3 sequences; over 3.5% are singletons and the top ten take approximately 25%. Sequencing used PBMCs, obtained 5 days after the yellow fever booster vaccination. These TCRs come from a young man who received the YFV17D yellow fever vaccine.

The chain joins TRBV12-3 or TRBV12-4 to TRBJ2-7, with D maybe TRBD1 (5 bases). V was clipped by 3 bases and J by 3 bases, with 18 bases between them. The CDR3 runs 16 residues. The CDR3 bases are TGTGCCAGCAGTTTGGAAGGGGTCTCCGCTTTCTACGAGCAGTACTTC. This gives the protein CASSLEGVSAFYEQYF.

This clonotype was detected a few times. V gene TRBV7-9 combines with J gene TRBJ1-4; D remains unclear. The ends were cut back, 3 bases at V and 8 bases at J, with 10 bases in the middle. The CDR3 contains 13 residues. Germline V gene lookup returns CDR1 SEHNR and CDR2 FQNEAQ (reference sequence). CDR3 sequence (DNA): TGTGCCAGCAGCTTTAGCACCGGGGAAAAACTGTTTTTT. Encoded protein: CASSFSTGEKLFF. Full variable domain (remainder filled in from reference TRBV7-9 and TRBJ1-4): DTGVSQNPRHKITKRGQNVTFRCDPISEHNRLYWYRQTLGQGPEFLTYFQNEAQLEKSRLLSDRFSAERPKGSFSTLEIQRTEQGDSAMYLCASSFSTGEKLFFGSGTQLSVL.

The rearrangement links TRBV12-5 to TRBJ2-7; D uncertain. In germline, CDR1 is LGHNT, CDR2 FRNRAP. The CDR3 is 12 amino acids. Trimming left V 1 base short and J 3 bases short, with 4 bases between. The CDR3 loop is CASGLGGYEQYF. CDR3 DNA sequence: TGTGCTAGTGGTTTGGGCGGCTACGAGCAGTACTTC.

The V gene is TRBV6-2 or TRBV6-3, the J gene TRBJ2-1; D might be TRBD1 (5 bases). The CDR3 spans 14 residues. V lost 1 base and J 7 bases, leaving 11 bases between the germline ends. Germline V gene sequence: CDR1 MNHEY, CDR2 SVGEGT. The chain's CDR3 is CASSYLQGRNEQFF. The CDR3 region has the DNA TGTGCCAGCAGTTACTTGCAGGGAAGGAATGAGCAGTTCTTC.

This clonotype was recorded at least ten times. V gene TRBV5-1 combines with J gene TRBJ2-3; 12 bases line up with TRBD2. Germline loops: CDR1 SGHRS, CDR2 YFSETQ. There are 16 residues in the CDR3. J was trimmed by 5 bases and V by 1 base; bases with no gene match: 5. CDR3 nucleotides: TGCGCCAGCAGCTTGAAACTAGCGGGGGGTGGAGATACGCAGTATTTT. Its protein product is CASSLKLAGGGDTQYF.

This clonotype was seen more than once but under ten times. The rearrangement joins TRBV2 to TRBJ1-2, with D possibly matching TRBD1 (5 bases). The CDR3 covers 15 residues. The germline V and J ends were trimmed by 7 bases and 8 bases, with 23 bases remaining between them. CDR1 and CDR2 (germline): SNHLY, FYNNEI. CDR3 residues: CASTLNPGTDGGYTF. The CDR3 region has the DNA TGTGCCAGCACCTTAAATCCAGGGACGGATGGAGGCTACACCTTC. Variable domain in full (rest from reference TRBV2 and TRBJ1-2): EPEVTQTPSHQVTQMGQEVILRCVPISNHLYFYWYRQILGQKVEFLVSFYNNEISEKSEIFDDQFSVERPDGSNFTLKIRSTKLEDSAMYFCASTLNPGTDGGYTFGSGTRLTVV.

This clonotype has at least ten counts. V usage is TRBV6-6 and J usage is TRBJ2-5; unclear D gene. This CDR3 contains 14 residues. From germline, CDR1 is MNHNY and CDR2 SVGAGI (reference sequence). Deletions cut 1 base from V and 5 bases from J, with 11 bases between. The CDR3, as DNA: TGTGCCAGCAGTTACTATGGGGAAGCGGAGACCCAGTACTTC. It yields the protein CASSYYGEAETQYF.

This clonotype was detected many times. The chain has TRBV6-6 and TRBJ1-4, with TRBD1 identical over 11 bases. The V gene's germline CDR1 is MNHNY and CDR2 SVGAGI (reference sequence). CDR3 length: 14 amino acids. With V trimmed by 6 bases and J by 8 bases, 5 bases remained unmatched. CDR3 amino acids: CASSSGQGGEKLFF. The CDR3, as DNA: TGTGCCAGCAGCTCGGGACAGGGGGGAGAAAAACTGTTTTTT.

The chain links TRBV6-2 or TRBV6-3 to TRBJ2-5; D may be TRBD1 or TRBD2 (5 bases each). CDR3 length: 16 amino acids. Between the trimmed V and J ends, which lost 2 bases and 4 bases, there was a span of 17 bases. CDR1 and CDR2 (germline): MNHEY, SVGEGT. The CDR3 here is CASSYGGRRFGETQYF. CDR3 nucleotides: TGTGCCAGCAGTTACGGGGGAAGGCGTTTTGGAGAGACCCAGTACTTC.

Many counts were recorded for this clonotype. The V and J genes are TRBV20-1 and TRBJ1-4; 7 nucleotides agree with TRBD1. Germline V gives CDR1 DFQATT, CDR2 SNEGSKA (reference sequence). The CDR3 totals 17 residues. J was trimmed by 5 bases and V by 0 bases; bases with no gene match: 12. Written as DNA, the CDR3 is TGCAGTGCTAGAGATGGGACAGTGGGCGGCTTGAATGAAAAACTGTTTTTT. It translates to CSARDGTVGGLNEKLFF.

This clonotype was seen repeatedly, ten times or more. Here the CDR3 DNA reads TGCGCCTGGCAGATGCGACAGGGGATCTACGAGCAGTACTTC. Amino acid sequence: CAWQMRQGIYEQYF. The chain carries TRBV5-1 and TRBJ2-7; 8 bases are a match to TRBD1. Trimming removed 10 bases from V and 3 bases from J; junction bases left unmatched: 12. The CDR3 loop spans 14 amino acids. Germline V CDR1 and CDR2: SGHRS, YFSETQ. The complete variable domain, with remaining parts taken from reference TRBV5-1 and TRBJ2-7, reads KAGVTQTPRYLIKTRGQQVTLSCSPISGHRSVSWYQQTPGQGLQFLFEYFSETQRNKGNFPGRFSGRQFSNSRSEMNVSTLELGDSALYLCAWQMRQGIYEQYFGPGTRLTVT.

At least ten counts were recorded for this clonotype. CDR3 bases: TGTGCCAGCAGGGGGTCCGTCGGGGAGCTGTTTTTT. This sequence encodes CASRGSVGELFF. The chain combines TRBV12-3 or TRBV12-4 with TRBJ2-2; D remains unclear. The V gene lost 6 bases and the J gene lost 7 bases, with 9 bases spanning the gap. CDR3 size: 12 residues.

The table lists this clonotype with a few counts. The chain employs TRBV6-5 and TRBJ1-4; TRBD1 agrees at 9 bases. The CDR3 extends over 17 amino acids. The ends lost 6 bases at V and 2 bases at J; junction bases unmatched: 10. Germline assignment: CDR1 MNHEY and CDR2 SVGAGI. The chain's CDR3 is CASRLQGAVGTNEKLFF. Written as DNA, the CDR3 is TGTGCCAGCAGGTTACAGGGGGCTGTGGGCACTAATGAAAAACTGTTTTTT.

This clonotype was seen a handful of times. The V gene is TRBV5-6, the J gene TRBJ2-2; D tentatively fits TRBD1 or TRBD2 (6 bases each). Germline loops: CDR1 SGHDT, CDR2 YYEEEE. The CDR3 consists of 14 residues. Trimming removed 4 bases from V and 7 bases from J, with 14 bases in between. The CDR3 DNA reads TGTGCCAGCAGCAACCTAGGGGGGTACGGGGAGCTGTTTTTT. It encodes CASSNLGGYGELFF.

This sequence joins TRBV10-3 and TRBJ2-5, with 14 bases lining up with TRBD2. The germline gives CDR1 ENHRY, CDR2 SYGVKD. J lost 7 bases, V lost 2 bases, and 3 bases had no gene match. CDR3 length equals 15 residues. The CDR3 spells CAISEGLAGGGTQYF. In nucleotides, the CDR3 is TGTGCCATCAGTGAGGGACTAGCGGGGGGAGGGACCCAGTACTTC.

This clonotype appeared a few times. This rearrangement joins TRBV28 to TRBJ2-7; D may be TRBD2 (6 bases). The CDR3 covers 13 residues. CDR1 MDHEN and CDR2 SYDVKM come from the germline V gene. Trimming left V 6 bases short and J 0 bases short, with 9 bases between. The CDR3 spells CASRRDSSYEQYV. CDR3 sequence (DNA): TGTGCCAGCAGGCGGGATTCCTCCTACGAGCAGTACGTC.

This clonotype was recorded at least ten times. This rearrangement joins TRBV5-6 to TRBJ2-5; 7 bases align to TRBD1. The J segment lost 2 bases and the V segment lost 0 bases, leaving 4 bases of the junction unmatched. CDR1 is SGHDT and CDR2 is YYEEEE in the germline V gene. This CDR3 is built from 15 residues. CDR3: CASSLDRGYQETQYF. Written as DNA, the CDR3 is TGTGCCAGCAGCTTGGACAGGGGCTATCAAGAGACCCAGTACTTC. The full variable domain, completed using reference TRBV5-6 and TRBJ2-5, is DAGVTQSPTHLIKTRGQQVTLRCSPKSGHDTVSWYQQALGQGPQFIFQYYEEEERQRGNFPDRFSGHQFPNYSSELNVNALLLGDSALYLCASSLDRGYQETQYFGPGTRLLVL.

Only a few counts were recorded for this clonotype. The V and J genes are TRBV28 and TRBJ2-2; 8 bases are shared with TRBD2. The CDR3 sequence is 14 residues long. Germline trimming cut 4 bases from V and 9 bases from J; bases unmatched to any gene: 7. CDR1 MDHEN and CDR2 SYDVKM come from the germline V gene. This CDR3 is CASSSPGGLRELFF. Here the CDR3 DNA reads TGTGCCAGCAGTTCGCCGGGAGGGCTCCGGGAGCTGTTTTTT.